One sample yielded the 31 T cell receptor beta chains listed below, sequenced in a study of blood T cells in healthy people across ages. A J-beta primer mix and a sample-barcoded 5' primer were used in a second PCR of about 7 to 12 cycles. TCRdb independently ran MiXCR on the 5' RACE reads; one entry per CDR3 protein. The table has 650,000 or so distinct CDR3 sequences, about 51% seen once. Input material: blood. The receptors originated from a woman of 80 years or more in good health.

V and J are TRBV15 and TRBJ2-3; TRBD1 is a possible D gene (6 bases). CDR3 length equals 16 residues. Germline lookup yields CDR1 LNHNV and CDR2 YYDKDF (reference sequence). The germline V and J ends were trimmed by 3 bases and 1 base, with 14 bases remaining between them. CDR3 sequence reads: CATSRATGLGTDTQYF. CDR3 sequence (DNA): TGTGCCACCAGCAGGGCCACAGGGTTGGGCACAGATACGCAGTATTTT.

Concerning this clonotype itself: This clone may be a read error of a much larger clone one base away. The CDR3 protein is CAGSNRGTSNEQYF. Here the CDR3 DNA reads TGTGCCGGCAGTAACAGGGGAACATCTAACGAGCAGTACTTC. The chain recombines TRBV3-1 with TRBJ2-4; 7 bases line up with TRBD1. The J call may be mistaken, given a closer DNA end match to TRBJ2-7. The CDR3 totals 14 residues. The germline V gene encodes CDR1 LGHDT and CDR2 YNNKEL (reference sequence).

Notes on this clonotype: The junction does not match germline at one end; this may be a read error. V usage is TRBV29-1 and J usage is TRBJ2-5; maybe TRBD2 (6 bases). This CDR3 contains 12 residues. Germline V gene data show CDR1 as SQVTM and CDR2 as ANQGSEA. Written as DNA, the CDR3 is TGCAGCCTTGACGGGGGATGGGAGACCCAGTACTTC. Translating gives CSLDGGWETQYF.

The rearrangement joins TRBV12-3 or TRBV12-4 to TRBJ2-7; D is ambiguous. The CDR3 contains 12 residues. Trimming removed 8 bases from V and 3 bases from J, with 11 bases in between. CDR3 in amino acids: CASAPSGYEQYF. The CDR3 coding sequence is TGTGCCAGCGCCCCCAGTGGCTACGAGCAGTACTTC.

This chain connects TRBV3-1 to TRBJ2-3; 11 bases align to TRBD2. The length of the CDR3 is 18 residues. Germline CDR1 LGHDT, CDR2 YNNKEL (reference sequence). V dropped 0 bases and J dropped 6; count of bases not matched to a gene: 11. CDR3 sequence: CASSQDLLAGAEVDTQYF. The CDR3 coding sequence is TGTGCCAGCAGCCAAGATCTACTAGCGGGGGCTGAGGTGGATACGCAGTATTTT.

This clonotype was counted at least ten times. V and J are TRBV6-4 and TRBJ2-1, with D unclear. The CDR3 consists of 16 residues. Trimming removed 0 bases from V and 3 bases from J, with 12 bases in between. Germline CDR1 and CDR2: MRHNA and SNTAGT. CDR3 in DNA: TGTGCCAGCAGTGACTCGGTGTCGAAGAGCTACAATGAGCAGTTCTTC. Protein product: CASSDSVSKSYNEQFF.

This clonotype was found many times. The chain is built from TRBV6-5 and TRBJ2-1, with 10 bases aligning to TRBD1. CDR3 size: 15 residues. In germline, CDR1 is MNHEY, CDR2 SVGAGI. Trimming at V came to 6 bases and at J to 0 bases, leaving 2 bases not matched to a gene. The CDR3 reads CASRRDRGSYNEQFF. CDR3 in DNA: TGTGCCAGCAGACGGGACAGGGGCTCCTACAATGAGCAGTTCTTC.

Worth noting for this clonotype: A clone one base away is much larger, so this may be a read error. The chain carries TRBV28 and TRBJ2-7, with 8 bases lining up with TRBD2. The CDR3 runs 16 residues. The germline V gene encodes CDR1 MDHEN and CDR2 SYDVKM. Here the CDR3 reads CVSSFSGSGRPYEQYF. DNA for the CDR3: TGTGTCAGCAGTTTCTCGGGGAGCGGGAGACCCTACGAGCAGTACTTC.

The chain employs TRBV28 and TRBJ2-7; 8 bases are shared with TRBD2. CDR1 MDHEN and CDR2 SYDVKM come from the germline V gene. The CDR3 contains 14 residues. V was clipped by 3 bases and J by 10 bases; unmatched bases: 11. CDR3 bases: TGTGCCAGCAGTTTTGCGGGGGGACAAGAGTCCCAGTACTTC. Residues: CASSFAGGQESQYF. The full variable domain, rest sourced from reference TRBV28 and TRBJ2-7, is DVKVTQSSRYLVKRTGEKVFLECVQDMDHENMFWYRQDPGLGLRLIYFSYDVKMKEKGDIPEGYSVSREKKERFSLILESASTNQTSMYLCASSFAGGQESQYFGPGTRLTVT.

The genes are TRBV5-1 and TRBJ1-2, with D possibly matching TRBD1 (5 bases). Germline-derived CDR1 and CDR2 are SGHRS and YFSETQ. The CDR3 length is 13 residues. The germline V and J ends were trimmed by 2 bases and 7 bases, with 12 bases remaining between them. DNA for the CDR3: TGCGCCAGCAGCTTCCGGGACTTTCGTGGCTACACCTTC. This codes for CASSFRDFRGYTF.

The chain employs TRBV2 and TRBJ1-3, with D perhaps matching TRBD1 (5 bases). CDR3 length: 13 amino acids. V was shortened by 8 bases and J by 2 bases, with 10 bases between the two germline ends. The germline gives CDR1 SNHLY, CDR2 FYNNEI. The CDR3 region has the DNA TGTGCCAGCGTAGGGGTCCCTGGAAACACCATATATTTT. It yields the protein CASVGVPGNTIYF.

The chain recombines TRBV5-1 with TRBJ2-2, with 7 nucleotides matching TRBD2. J lost 6 bases, V lost 3 bases, and 8 bases had no gene match. The length of the CDR3 is 15 residues. The V gene's germline CDR1 is SGHRS and CDR2 YFSETQ. CDR3 DNA: TGCGCCAGCAGCTGGGGGACTACCGTCTCCGGGGAGCTGTTTTTT. Its translation: CASSWGTTVSGELFF.

The chain couples TRBV5-1 to TRBJ2-7; the D gene is possibly TRBD2 (5 bases). In germline, CDR1 is SGHRS, CDR2 YFSETQ. The CDR3 spans 15 residues. V was trimmed by 0 bases and J by 3 bases, leaving 13 bases between them. The CDR3 region has the DNA TGCGCCAGCAGCTTGGTTGCGGGTGAGGACTACGAGCAGTACTTC. This sequence encodes CASSLVAGEDYEQYF.

In its sample, this clonotype was seen once. The rearrangement joins TRBV4-1 to TRBJ2-7, with D unresolved. Per the germline V gene, CDR1 is MGHRA and CDR2 is YSYEKL. V lost 0 bases and J lost 3, with 9 bases in between. This CDR3 has 14 residues. The CDR3 region is CASSQETRYYEQYF. For the CDR3, the DNA is TGCGCCAGCAGCCAAGAGACCCGCTACTACGAGCAGTACTTC.

The CDR3 nucleotides read TGCAGCGTCGGGATGGGACTAGCGGGAGTCGGGGAGCTGTTTTTT. Amino acid sequence: CSVGMGLAGVGELFF. The chain is built from TRBV29-1 and TRBJ2-2, with 14 bases lining up with TRBD2. This CDR3 is built from 15 residues. V lost 6 bases to trimming and J lost 7 bases; unmatched junction nucleotides: 7. Germline lookup yields CDR1 SQVTM and CDR2 ANQGSEA.

The chain is built from TRBV5-1 and TRBJ1-5; D call uncertain. Per the germline V gene, CDR1 is SGHRS and CDR2 is YFSETQ. Trimming took 2 bases from V and 5 from J, leaving 8 bases between them. The CDR3 has 13 residues. CDR3 coding DNA: TGCGCCAGCAGCTTAGGTCCGGATCAGCCCCAGCATTTT. Translation gives CASSLGPDQPQHF.

This clonotype has just a few counts. The V call is TRBV20-1, the J call TRBJ1-5; D is unresolved. This CDR3 comprises 12 residues. Germline V gene sequence: CDR1 DFQATT, CDR2 SNEGSKA (reference sequence). V was clipped by 2 bases and J by 1 base, with 3 bases between them. The CDR3 DNA reads TGCAGTGCTAGATTGAGCAATCAGCCCCAGCATTTT. This codes for CSARLSNQPQHF.

For this clonotype: A read error may explain this, as a much larger clone is one base away. The gene calls are TRBV7-2 and TRBJ2-1; 7 positions match TRBD2. The trim removed 5 bases at V and 6 bases at J, leaving 7 bases unmatched. CDR3 length equals 14 residues. Germline-derived CDR1 and CDR2 are SGHTA and FQGNSA. In DNA form, the CDR3 reads TGTGCCAGCAGCGCTCGACTAGCCCTCAATGAGCAGTTCTTC. Protein sequence: CASSARLALNEQFF. Drawing the rest from reference TRBV7-2 and TRBJ2-1, the complete variable domain is GAGVSQSPSNKVTEKGKDVELRCDPISGHTALYWYRQSLGQGLEFLIYFQGNSAPDKSGLPSDRFSAERTGGSVSTLTIQRTQQEDSAVYLCASSARLALNEQFFGPGTRLTVL.

This clonotype was recorded at least ten times. The chain joins TRBV27 to TRBJ2-1, with TRBD1 matching 11 bases. The CDR3 is 16 amino acids. Germline CDR1 and CDR2: MNHEY and SMNVEV (reference sequence). With V trimmed by 2 bases and J by 6 bases, 6 bases remained unmatched. CDR3 sequence (DNA): TGTGCCAGCAGTTTAAAAGGACAGGGGGCCGTCAATGAGCAGTTCTTC. Amino acids: CASSLKGQGAVNEQFF.

This clonotype was seen ten or more times. The chain uses TRBV5-6 and TRBJ2-5; D gene unclear. Trimming pared 2 bases from V and 2 bases from J, leaving 10 bases between. The CDR3 loop spans 14 amino acids. The germline CDR1 and CDR2 sequences are SGHDT and YYEEEE. The CDR3 sequence: CASSFLTTQETQYF. In nucleotides, the CDR3 is TGTGCCAGCAGCTTTCTTACTACACAAGAGACCCAGTACTTC. Full variable domain (missing parts from reference TRBV5-6 and TRBJ2-5): DAGVTQSPTHLIKTRGQQVTLRCSPKSGHDTVSWYQQALGQGPQFIFQYYEEEERQRGNFPDRFSGHQFPNYSSELNVNALLLGDSALYLCASSFLTTQETQYFGPGTRLLVL.

This rearrangement joins TRBV24-1 to TRBJ2-1; TRBD1 is a possible D gene (5 bases). The germline V and J ends were trimmed by 8 bases and 12 bases, with 22 bases remaining between them. The length of the CDR3 is 14 residues. The V gene's germline CDR1 is KGHDR and CDR2 SFDVKD. The CDR3 sequence is CATMDPGHGRRQFF. The DNA of the CDR3 is TGTGCCACCATGGATCCAGGACATGGGCGGAGGCAGTTCTTC.

This clonotype occurred many times. The chain has TRBV4-2 and TRBJ2-1; a weak D match, TRBD2 (6 bases). The CDR3 is 12 amino acids. Germline CDR1 and CDR2: LGHNA and YNFKEQ. V lost 6 bases and J lost 7, with 10 bases in between. CDR3 residues: CASRTGRNEQFF. In DNA form, the CDR3 reads TGTGCCAGCAGAACCGGGAGAAATGAGCAGTTCTTC.

The V and J genes are TRBV20-1 and TRBJ2-1, with D uncertain. V dropped 5 bases and J dropped 0 bases, with 11 bases sitting between them. CDR1 and CDR2 from the germline V gene are DFQATT and SNEGSKA (reference sequence). CDR3 length: 14 amino acids. CDR3 nucleotides: TGCAGTGCTGTTGTCGCTAGCTCCTACAATGAGCAGTTCTTC. This encodes CSAVVASSYNEQFF.

This chain uses TRBV7-9 with TRBJ1-1, with 7 bases matching TRBD1. Germline-derived CDR1 and CDR2 are SEHNR and FQNEAQ (reference sequence). V gave up 5 bases and J gave up 7 bases; unmatched junction bases: 10. This CDR3 comprises 14 residues. The CDR3 reads CASSLGQYGFEAFF. CDR3 DNA: TGTGCCAGCAGCCTGGGACAGTACGGGTTTGAAGCTTTCTTT.

V usage is TRBV27 and J usage is TRBJ2-7, with D possibly TRBD1 on 6 matching bases. The CDR3 has 16 residues. With 5 bases removed from V and 1 base from J, the gap between germline ends came to 18 bases. Per the germline V gene, CDR1 is MNHEY and CDR2 is SMNVEV (reference sequence). The chain's CDR3 is CASSLIQGPPSYEQYF. The CDR3 DNA sequence: TGTGCCAGCAGTCTCATACAGGGTCCTCCTTCCTACGAGCAGTACTTC.

The J gene is TRBJ2-1, the V gene TRBV21-1; the table's TRBD1 call for D was not verified on the DNA. TRBV21-1 is reported as a pseudogene. This CDR3 comprises 18 residues. CDR3 region: CASSKALRDPLRVNEQFF. For the CDR3, the DNA is TGTGCCAGCAGCAAAGCGCTACGGGACCCCCTTAGGGTCAATGAGCAGTTCTTC.

The sample holds one count of this clonotype. This may arise from a read error, as a much more abundant clone is one base away. The rearrangement joins TRBV2 to TRBJ1-2, with D maybe TRBD1 (5 bases). Germline CDR1 SNHLY, CDR2 FYNNEI. The CDR3 is made up of 12 amino acids. The CDR3 sequence: CTSSWGGDGYTF. The CDR3 DNA follows: TGTACCAGCAGTTGGGGGGGGGACGGCTACACCTTC.

At least ten counts were recorded for this clonotype. The rearrangement uses TRBV4-2 and TRBJ2-1; 7 bases match TRBD2. The CDR3 is 18 amino acids. CDR1 is LGHNA, CDR2 YNFKEQ, per germline. The V segment lost 0 bases and the J segment 6 bases; nucleotides outside the gene matches: 14. CDR3 loop: CASSQERTGTTRFNEQFF. CDR3 DNA: TGTGCCAGCAGCCAAGAAAGGACCGGGACTACCCGATTCAATGAGCAGTTCTTC.

The sample holds a few counts of this clonotype. A clone one base away is much larger, so this may be a read error. This chain uses TRBV7-9 with TRBJ2-1; D is possibly TRBD1 (5 bases). The length of the CDR3 is 15 residues. CDR1 is SEHNR and CDR2 is FQNEAQ in the germline V gene (reference sequence). Trimming took 2 bases from V and 4 from J, leaving 12 bases between them. CDR3 region: CASSLWGAGYNEQFF. The CDR3 nucleotides are TGTGCCAGCAGCTTATGGGGTGCAGGGTACAATGAGCAGTTCTTC.

The chain has TRBV27 and TRBJ1-1; 7 nucleotides agree with TRBD1. CDR1 is MNHEY, CDR2 SMNVEV, per germline (reference sequence). Trimming removed 4 bases from V and 8 bases from J; junction bases left unmatched: 4. This CDR3 has 12 amino acids. This CDR3 reads CASSSGQVEAFF. In nucleotides, the CDR3 is TGTGCCAGCAGTTCCGGACAGGTCGAAGCTTTCTTT.

This clonotype was seen repeatedly, ten times or more. The chain links TRBV2 to TRBJ2-1, with D unresolved. The germline V gene has CDR1 SNHLY and CDR2 FYNNEI. CDR3 length: 15 residues. V lost 5 bases and J 10 bases, leaving 21 bases between the germline ends. The CDR3 region has the DNA TGTGCCAGCAGTTCGGACCACCCCGTAATCGGGGAGCAGTTCTTC. Translating it yields CASSSDHPVIGEQFF.